This TCR beta chain was captured by sequencing in a study of shared clonotypes between healthy human individuals. Study outcomes and limitations: In having few donors, the study represented limited genetic and exposure-history diversity. Several donors had roughly 5% of their naive CD4 clonotypes in common.

The CDR3 runs 13 residues. Germline lookup yields CDR1 SEHNR and CDR2 FQNEAQ (reference sequence). V was clipped by 9 bases and J by 6 bases, with 16 bases between them. Naive CD8 cells were CD45RO-negative, positively selected for CCR7, excluding terminally differentiated effector memory CD45RA+ cells. As for this clone: Its specificity is unknown.

Produced via immunoSEQ multiplex PCR; TCRdb's table is partial and in-frame only. The data show 1.5 million to 2.5 million clones, less than 95% seen once. The specimen was naive CD8+ T cells sorted from blood. This receptor was obtained from a man aged 18 to 29 in good health. This chain connects TRBV7-9 to TRBJ2-3; the D gene is possibly TRBD2 (6 bases). CDR3 protein: CASARGIGDTQYF. CDR3 bases: TGTGCCAGTGCCCGGGGGATCGGGGATACGCAGTATTTT. The full variable domain, rest sourced from reference TRBV7-9 and TRBJ2-3, is DTGVSQNPRHKITKRGQNVTFRCDPISEHNRLYWYRQTLGQGPEFLTYFQNEAQLEKSRLLSDRFSAERPKGSFSTLEIQRTEQGDSAMYLCASARGIGDTQYFGPGTRLTVL.